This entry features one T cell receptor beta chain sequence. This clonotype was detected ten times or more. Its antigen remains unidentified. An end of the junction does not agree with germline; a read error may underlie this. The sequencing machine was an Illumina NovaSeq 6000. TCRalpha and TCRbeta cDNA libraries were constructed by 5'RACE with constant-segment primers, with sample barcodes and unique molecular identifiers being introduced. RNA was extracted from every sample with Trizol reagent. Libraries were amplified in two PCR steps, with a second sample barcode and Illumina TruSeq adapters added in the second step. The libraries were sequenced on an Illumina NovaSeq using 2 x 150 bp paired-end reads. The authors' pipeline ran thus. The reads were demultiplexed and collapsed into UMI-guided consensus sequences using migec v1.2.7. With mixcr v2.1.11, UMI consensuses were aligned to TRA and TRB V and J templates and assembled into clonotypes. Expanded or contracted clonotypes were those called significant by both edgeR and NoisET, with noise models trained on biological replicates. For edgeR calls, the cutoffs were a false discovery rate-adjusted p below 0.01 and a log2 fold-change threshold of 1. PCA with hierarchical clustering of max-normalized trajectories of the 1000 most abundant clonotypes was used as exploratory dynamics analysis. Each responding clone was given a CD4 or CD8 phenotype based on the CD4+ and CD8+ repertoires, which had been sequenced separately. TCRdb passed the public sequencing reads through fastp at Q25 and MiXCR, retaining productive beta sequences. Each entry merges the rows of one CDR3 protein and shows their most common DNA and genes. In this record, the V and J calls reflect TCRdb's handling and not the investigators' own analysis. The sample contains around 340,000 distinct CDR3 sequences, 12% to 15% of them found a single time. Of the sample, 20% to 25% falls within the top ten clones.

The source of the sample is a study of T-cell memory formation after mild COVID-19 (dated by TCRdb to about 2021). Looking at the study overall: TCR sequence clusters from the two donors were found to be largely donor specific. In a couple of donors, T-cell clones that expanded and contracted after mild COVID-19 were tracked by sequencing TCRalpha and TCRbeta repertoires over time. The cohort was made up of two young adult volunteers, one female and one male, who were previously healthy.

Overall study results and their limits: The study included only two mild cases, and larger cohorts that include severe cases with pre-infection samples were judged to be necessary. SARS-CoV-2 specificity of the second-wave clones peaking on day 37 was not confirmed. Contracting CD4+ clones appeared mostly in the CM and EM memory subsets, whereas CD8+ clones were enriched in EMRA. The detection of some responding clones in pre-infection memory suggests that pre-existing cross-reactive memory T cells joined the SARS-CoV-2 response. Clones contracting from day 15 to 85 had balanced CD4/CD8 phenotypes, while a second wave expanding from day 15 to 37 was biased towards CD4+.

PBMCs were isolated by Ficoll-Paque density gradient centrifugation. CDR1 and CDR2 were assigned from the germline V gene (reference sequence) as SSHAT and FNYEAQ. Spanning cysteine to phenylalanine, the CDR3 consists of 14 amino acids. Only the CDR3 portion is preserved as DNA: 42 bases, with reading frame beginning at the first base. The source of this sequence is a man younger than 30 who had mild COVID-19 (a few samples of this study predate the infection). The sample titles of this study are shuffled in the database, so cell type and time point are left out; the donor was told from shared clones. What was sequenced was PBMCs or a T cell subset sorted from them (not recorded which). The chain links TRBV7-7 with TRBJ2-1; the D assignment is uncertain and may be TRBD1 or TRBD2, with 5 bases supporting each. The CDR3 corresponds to CASSYGPVGGEQFF. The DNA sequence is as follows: TGTGCTAGCAGCTACGGACCCGTTGGGGGTGAGCAGTTCTTC.